This T cell receptor (beta chain) comes out of a study of shared clonotypes between healthy human individuals. About the study: Researchers drew samples from a couple of women and a few men aged 18 to 49.

Naive CD8 cells were CD45RO-negative, positively selected for CCR7, excluding terminally differentiated effector memory CD45RA+ cells. There were no recent acute infections or vaccinations among the donors, who were healthy HIV-negative adults. V was clipped by 0 bases and J by 5 bases, with 17 bases between them. The CDR3 sequence is 15 residues long. CDR1 GTSNPN and CDR2 SVGIG come from the germline V gene (reference sequence). The protocol was immunoSEQ multiplex PCR, while the TCRdb copy is restricted to in-frame clones and leaves out a portion. The sample includes roughly 2 million clones, about 95% of them seen just once.

The TCR comes from a man aged 18 to 30 in good health. Input material: naive CD8+ T cells sorted from blood. The chain recombines TRBV30 with TRBJ2-7; TRBD1 might be the D (5 bases). The CDR3 DNA sequence: TGTGCCTGGAGTGTACAGGCTACCTCGAATGACGAGCAGTACTTC. This gives the protein CAWSVQATSNDEQYF.